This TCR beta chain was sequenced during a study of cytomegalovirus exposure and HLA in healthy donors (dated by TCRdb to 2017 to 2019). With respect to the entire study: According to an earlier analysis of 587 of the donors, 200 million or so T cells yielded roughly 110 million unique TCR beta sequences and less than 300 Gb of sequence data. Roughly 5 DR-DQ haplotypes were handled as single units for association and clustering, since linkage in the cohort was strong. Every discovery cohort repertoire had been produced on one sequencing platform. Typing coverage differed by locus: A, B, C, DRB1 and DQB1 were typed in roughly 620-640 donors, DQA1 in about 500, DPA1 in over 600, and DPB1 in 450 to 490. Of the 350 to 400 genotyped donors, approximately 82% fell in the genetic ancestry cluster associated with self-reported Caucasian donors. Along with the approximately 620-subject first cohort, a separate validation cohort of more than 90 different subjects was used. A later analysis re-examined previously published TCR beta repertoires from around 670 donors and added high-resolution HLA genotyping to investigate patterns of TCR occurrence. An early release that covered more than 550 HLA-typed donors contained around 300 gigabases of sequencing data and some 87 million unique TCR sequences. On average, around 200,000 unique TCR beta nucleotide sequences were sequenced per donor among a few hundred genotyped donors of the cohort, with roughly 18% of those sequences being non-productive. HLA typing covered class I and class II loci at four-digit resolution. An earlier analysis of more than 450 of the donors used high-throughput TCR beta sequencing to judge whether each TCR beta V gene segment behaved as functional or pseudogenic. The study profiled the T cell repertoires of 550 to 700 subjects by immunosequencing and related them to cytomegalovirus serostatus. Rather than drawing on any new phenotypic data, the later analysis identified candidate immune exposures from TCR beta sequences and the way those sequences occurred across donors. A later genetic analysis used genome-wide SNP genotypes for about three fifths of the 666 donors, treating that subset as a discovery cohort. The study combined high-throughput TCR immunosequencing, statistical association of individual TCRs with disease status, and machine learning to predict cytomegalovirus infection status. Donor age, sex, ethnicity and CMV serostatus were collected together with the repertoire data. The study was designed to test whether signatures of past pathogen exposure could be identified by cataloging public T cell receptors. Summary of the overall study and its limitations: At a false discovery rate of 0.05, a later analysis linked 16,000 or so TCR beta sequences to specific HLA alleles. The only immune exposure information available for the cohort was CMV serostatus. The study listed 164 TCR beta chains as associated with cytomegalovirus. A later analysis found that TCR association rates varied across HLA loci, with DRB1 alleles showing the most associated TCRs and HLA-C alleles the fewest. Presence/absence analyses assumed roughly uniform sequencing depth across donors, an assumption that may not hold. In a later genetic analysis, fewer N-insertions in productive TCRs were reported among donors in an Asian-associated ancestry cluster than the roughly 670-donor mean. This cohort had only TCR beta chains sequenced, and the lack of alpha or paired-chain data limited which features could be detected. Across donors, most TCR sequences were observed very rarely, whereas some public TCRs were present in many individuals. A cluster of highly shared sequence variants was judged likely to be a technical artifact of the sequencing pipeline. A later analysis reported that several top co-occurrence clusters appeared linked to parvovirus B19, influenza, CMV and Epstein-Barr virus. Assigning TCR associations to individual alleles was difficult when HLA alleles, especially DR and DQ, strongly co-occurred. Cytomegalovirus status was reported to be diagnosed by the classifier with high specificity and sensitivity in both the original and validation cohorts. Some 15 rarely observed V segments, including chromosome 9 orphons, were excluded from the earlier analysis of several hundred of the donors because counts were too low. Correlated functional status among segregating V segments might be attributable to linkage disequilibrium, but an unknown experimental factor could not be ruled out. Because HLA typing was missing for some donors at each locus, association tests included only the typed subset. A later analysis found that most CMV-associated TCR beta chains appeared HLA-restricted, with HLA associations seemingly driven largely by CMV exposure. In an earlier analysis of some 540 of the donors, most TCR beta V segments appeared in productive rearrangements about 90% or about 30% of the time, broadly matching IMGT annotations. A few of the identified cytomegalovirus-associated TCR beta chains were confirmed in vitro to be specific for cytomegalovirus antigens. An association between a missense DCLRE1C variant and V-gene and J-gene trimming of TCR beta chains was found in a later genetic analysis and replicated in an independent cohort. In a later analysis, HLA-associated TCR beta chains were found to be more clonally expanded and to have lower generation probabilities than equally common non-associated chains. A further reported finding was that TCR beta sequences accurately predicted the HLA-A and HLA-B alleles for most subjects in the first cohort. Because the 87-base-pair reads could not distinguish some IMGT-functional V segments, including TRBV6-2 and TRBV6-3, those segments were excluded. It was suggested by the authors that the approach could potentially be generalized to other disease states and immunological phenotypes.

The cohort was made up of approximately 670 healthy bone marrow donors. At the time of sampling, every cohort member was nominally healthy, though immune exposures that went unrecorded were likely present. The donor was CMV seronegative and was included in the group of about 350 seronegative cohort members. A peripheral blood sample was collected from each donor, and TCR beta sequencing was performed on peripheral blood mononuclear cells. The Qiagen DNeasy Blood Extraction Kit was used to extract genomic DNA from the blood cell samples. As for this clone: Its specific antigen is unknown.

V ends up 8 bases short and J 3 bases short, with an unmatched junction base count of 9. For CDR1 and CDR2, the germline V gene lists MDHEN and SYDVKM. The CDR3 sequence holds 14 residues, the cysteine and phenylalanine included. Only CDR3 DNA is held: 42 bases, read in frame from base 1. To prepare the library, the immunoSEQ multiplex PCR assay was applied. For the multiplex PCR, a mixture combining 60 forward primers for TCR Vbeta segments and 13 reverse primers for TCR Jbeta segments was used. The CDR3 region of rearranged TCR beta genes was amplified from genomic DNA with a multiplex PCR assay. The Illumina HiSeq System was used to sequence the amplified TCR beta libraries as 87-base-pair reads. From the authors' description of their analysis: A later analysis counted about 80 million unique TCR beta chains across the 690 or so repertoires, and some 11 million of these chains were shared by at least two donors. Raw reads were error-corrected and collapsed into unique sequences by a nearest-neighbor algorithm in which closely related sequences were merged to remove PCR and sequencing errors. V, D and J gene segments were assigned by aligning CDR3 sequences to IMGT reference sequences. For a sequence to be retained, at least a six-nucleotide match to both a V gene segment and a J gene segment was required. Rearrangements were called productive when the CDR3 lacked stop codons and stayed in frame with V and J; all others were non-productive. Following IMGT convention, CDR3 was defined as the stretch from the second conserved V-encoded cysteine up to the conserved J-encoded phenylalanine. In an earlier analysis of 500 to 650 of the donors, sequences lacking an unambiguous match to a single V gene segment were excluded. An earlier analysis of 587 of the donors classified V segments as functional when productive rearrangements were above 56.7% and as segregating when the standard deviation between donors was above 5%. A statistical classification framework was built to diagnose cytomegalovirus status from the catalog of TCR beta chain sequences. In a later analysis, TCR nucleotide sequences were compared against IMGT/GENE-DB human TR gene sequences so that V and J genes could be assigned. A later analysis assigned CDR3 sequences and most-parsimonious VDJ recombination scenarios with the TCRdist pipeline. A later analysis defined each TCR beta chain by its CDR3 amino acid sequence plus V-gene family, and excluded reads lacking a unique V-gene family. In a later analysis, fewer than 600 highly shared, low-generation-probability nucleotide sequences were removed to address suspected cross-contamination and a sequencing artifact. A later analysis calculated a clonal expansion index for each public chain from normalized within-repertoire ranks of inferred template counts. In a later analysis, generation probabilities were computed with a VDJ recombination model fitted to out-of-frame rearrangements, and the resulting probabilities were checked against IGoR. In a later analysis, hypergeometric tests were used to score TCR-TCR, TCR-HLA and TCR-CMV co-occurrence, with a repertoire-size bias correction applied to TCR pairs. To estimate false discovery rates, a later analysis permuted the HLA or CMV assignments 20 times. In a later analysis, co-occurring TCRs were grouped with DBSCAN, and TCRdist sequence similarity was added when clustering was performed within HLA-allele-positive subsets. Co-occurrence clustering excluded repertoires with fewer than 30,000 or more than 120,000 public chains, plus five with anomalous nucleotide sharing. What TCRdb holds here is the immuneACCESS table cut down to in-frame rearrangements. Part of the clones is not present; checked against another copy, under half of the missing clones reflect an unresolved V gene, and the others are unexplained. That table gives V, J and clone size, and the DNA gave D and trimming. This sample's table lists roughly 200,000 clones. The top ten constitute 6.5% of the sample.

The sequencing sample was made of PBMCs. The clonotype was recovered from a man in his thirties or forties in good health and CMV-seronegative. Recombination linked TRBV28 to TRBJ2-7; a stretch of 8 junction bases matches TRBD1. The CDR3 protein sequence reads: CASYGTGRNYEQYF. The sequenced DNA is TGTGCCAGCTACGGGACAGGCAGAAACTACGAGCAGTACTTC.